This T cell receptor (beta chain) was profiled in a study of cytomegalovirus exposure and HLA in healthy donors. Germline V gene sequence: CDR1 LNHDA, CDR2 SQIVND (reference sequence). V was cut by 10 bases and J by 2 bases, with 14 bases left in between. The length of the CDR3 is 13 residues. A multiplex PCR was run with 60 Vbeta primers and 13 Jbeta primers. Clones were sequenced by immunoSEQ multiplex PCR, and TCRdb holds only the in-frame ones, with some missing. The sample contains 99,000 or so clones, roughly 80% of which appear only once. Findings and limits, study-wide: 87-base-pair reads could not separate some V segments, including TRBV6-2 and TRBV6-3.

As to this clone: Antigen specificity is unknown.

This sequence was found in a man aged 25-45 years in good health and CMV-seropositive. The specimen sequenced was PBMCs. V and J are TRBV19 and TRBJ1-2; D is unclear. The CDR3 here is CATSFEANYGYTF. The CDR3 nucleotides read TGTGCCACCTCCTTCGAGGCCAACTATGGCTACACCTTC. Variable domain in full (rest from reference TRBV19 and TRBJ1-2): DGGITQSPKYLFRKEGQNVTLSCEQNLNHDAMYWYRQDPGQGLRLIYYSQIVNDFQKGDIAEGYSVSREKKESFPLTVTSAQKNPTAFYLCATSFEANYGYTFGSGTRLTVV.